Included here is one T cell receptor beta chain sequence, with context. Its antigen is still unknown. This sample is part of a study of blood T cells in healthy people across ages. Whole-study results and caveats: It was not possible, with unsorted PBMCs, to conclusively compare naive and antigen-experienced cells.

Primers used in a second PCR of roughly 7 to 11 cycles were a sample-barcoded 5' primer and a J-beta primer mix. TCRdb fed the 5' RACE reads into MiXCR, producing one record per CDR3 protein. The table lists 750,000 or so distinct CDR3 sequences, more than 20% of them singletons. The same specimen was also included in a second study, on T cells of mothers and their children. From that paper: Second-PCR primer M1S introduced sample barcodes and 2-4 random nucleotides. Each child contributed roughly 3.2 million TCR beta CDR3 reads, while each mother contributed over 9.5 million. Overlap in related mother-child pairs always slightly exceeded unrelated pairs, never significantly.

This receptor was obtained from a boy younger than 18 in good health. The sequencing input was blood.

The CDR3 DNA reads as TGTGCCAGCAGCTTAGCTCTCACAGAAATCTCTGGAAACACCATATATTTT. Its translation is CASSLALTEISGNTIYF. The chain is built from TRBV7-2 and TRBJ1-3, with unresolved D. Deletions cut 0 bases from V and 0 bases from J, with 12 bases between. Germline V gives CDR1 SGHTA, CDR2 FQGNSA. The CDR3 extends over 17 amino acids.